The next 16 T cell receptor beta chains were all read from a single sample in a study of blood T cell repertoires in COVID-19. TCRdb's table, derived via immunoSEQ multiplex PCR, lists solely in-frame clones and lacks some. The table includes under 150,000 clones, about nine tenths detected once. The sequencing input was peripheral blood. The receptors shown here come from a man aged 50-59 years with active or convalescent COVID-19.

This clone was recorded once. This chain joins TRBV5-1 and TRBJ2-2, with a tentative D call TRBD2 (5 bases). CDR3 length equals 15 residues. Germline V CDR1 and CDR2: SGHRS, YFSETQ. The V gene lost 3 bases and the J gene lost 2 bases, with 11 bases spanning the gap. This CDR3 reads CASSSEARNTGELFF. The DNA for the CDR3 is TGCGCCAGCAGCTCGGAGGCAAGAAACACCGGGGAGCTGTTTTTT.

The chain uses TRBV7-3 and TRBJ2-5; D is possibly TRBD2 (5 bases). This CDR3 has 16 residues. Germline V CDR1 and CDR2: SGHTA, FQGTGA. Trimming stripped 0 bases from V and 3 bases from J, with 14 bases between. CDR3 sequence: CASSLTASGRKETQYF. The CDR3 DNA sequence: TGTGCCAGCAGCTTAACAGCCAGCGGCAGGAAAGAGACCCAGTACTTC.

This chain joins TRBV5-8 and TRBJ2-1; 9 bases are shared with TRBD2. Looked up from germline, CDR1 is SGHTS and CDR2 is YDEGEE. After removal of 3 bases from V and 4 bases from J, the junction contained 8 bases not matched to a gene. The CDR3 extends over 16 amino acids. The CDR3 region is CASSSRGLALYNEQFF. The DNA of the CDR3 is TGTGCCAGCAGCTCGCGGGGACTAGCTCTTTACAATGAGCAGTTCTTC.

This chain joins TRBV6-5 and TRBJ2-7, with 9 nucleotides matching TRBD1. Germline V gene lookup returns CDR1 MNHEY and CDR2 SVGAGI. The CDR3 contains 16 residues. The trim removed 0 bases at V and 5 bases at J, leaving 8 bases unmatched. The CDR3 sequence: CASSYSTRTGANEQYF. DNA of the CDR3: TGTGCCAGCAGTTACTCGACCAGGACAGGGGCCAACGAGCAGTACTTC.

The CDR3 DNA is TGTGCCACGACTAGCGGGAGCTCCTACGAGCAGTACTTC. Its protein is CATTSGSSYEQYF. The rearrangement links TRBV10-3 to TRBJ2-7, with 12 positions matching TRBD2. The V gene's germline CDR1 is ENHRY and CDR2 SYGVKD. CDR3 size: 13 residues. J gave up 0 bases and V 10 bases, and 1 base lay outside the gene matches.

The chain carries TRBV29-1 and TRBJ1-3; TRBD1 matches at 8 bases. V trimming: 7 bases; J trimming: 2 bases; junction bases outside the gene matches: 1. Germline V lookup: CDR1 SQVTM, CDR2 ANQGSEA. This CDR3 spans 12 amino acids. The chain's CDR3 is CSGRGPGNTIYF. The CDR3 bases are TGCAGCGGCAGGGGGCCTGGAAACACCATATATTTT.

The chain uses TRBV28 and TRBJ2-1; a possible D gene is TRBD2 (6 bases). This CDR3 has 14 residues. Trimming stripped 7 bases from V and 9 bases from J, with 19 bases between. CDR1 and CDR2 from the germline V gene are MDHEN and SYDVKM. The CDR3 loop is CASNPGREHSEQFF. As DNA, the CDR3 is TGTGCCAGCAACCCGGGGCGGGAACACTCTGAGCAGTTCTTC.

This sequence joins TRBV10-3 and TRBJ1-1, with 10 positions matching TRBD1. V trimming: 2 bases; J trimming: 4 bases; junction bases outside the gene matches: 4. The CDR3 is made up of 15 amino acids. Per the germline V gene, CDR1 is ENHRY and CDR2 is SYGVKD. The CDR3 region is CAISEGDRGGTEAFF. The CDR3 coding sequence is TGTGCCATCAGTGAGGGGGACAGGGGAGGCACTGAAGCTTTCTTT.

The CDR3, as DNA: TGTGCCAGCAGCGTAGCCGGGGGGCGCGACTATGGCTACACCTTC. This sequence encodes CASSVAGGRDYGYTF. This chain connects TRBV9 to TRBJ1-2; a weak D match, TRBD1 (6 bases). Germline V gene data show CDR1 as SGDLS and CDR2 as YYNGEE. The ends were cut back, 0 bases at V and 3 bases at J, with 12 bases in the middle. The CDR3 contains 15 residues.

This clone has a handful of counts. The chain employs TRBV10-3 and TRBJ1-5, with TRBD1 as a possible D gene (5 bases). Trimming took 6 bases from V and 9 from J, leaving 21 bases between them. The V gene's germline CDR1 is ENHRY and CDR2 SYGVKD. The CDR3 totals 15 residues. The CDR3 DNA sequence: TGTGCCATCAGCCCCGGGACTCCATCAGGTGGGCCCCAGCATTTT. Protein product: CAISPGTPSGGPQHF.

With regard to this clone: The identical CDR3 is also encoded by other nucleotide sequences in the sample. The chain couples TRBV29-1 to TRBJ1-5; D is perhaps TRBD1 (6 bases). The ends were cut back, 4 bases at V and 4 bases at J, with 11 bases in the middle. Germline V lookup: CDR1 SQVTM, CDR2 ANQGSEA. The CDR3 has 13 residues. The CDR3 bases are TGCAGCGTTGCGCCAGGGGTAAATCAGCCCCAGCATTTT. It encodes CSVAPGVNQPQHF.

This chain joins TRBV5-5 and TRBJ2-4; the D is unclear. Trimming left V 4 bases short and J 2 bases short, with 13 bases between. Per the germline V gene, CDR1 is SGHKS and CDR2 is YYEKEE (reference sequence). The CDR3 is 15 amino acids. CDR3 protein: CASSPLSPSKNIQYF. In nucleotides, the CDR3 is TGTGCCAGCAGCCCCCTAAGTCCGTCCAAAAACATTCAGTACTTC.

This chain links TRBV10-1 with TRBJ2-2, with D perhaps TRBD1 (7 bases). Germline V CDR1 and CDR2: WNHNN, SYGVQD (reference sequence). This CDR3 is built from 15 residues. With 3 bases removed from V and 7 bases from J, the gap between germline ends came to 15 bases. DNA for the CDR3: TGCGCCAGCAGTGAAAGCCAGGGGGGAGGCGGGGAGCTGTTTTTT. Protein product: CASSESQGGGGELFF.

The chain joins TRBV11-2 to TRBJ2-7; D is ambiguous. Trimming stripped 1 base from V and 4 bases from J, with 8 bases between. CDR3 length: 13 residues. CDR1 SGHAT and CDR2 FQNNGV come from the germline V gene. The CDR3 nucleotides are TGTGCCAGCAGCTTAGCCCCCCTATACGAGCAGTACTTC. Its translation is CASSLAPLYEQYF.

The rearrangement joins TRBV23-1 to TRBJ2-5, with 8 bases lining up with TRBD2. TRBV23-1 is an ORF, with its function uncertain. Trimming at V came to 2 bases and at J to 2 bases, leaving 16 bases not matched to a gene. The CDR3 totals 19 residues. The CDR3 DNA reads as TGCGCCAGCAGTCAACGGTACGACACTAGCGGACGAAATCAAGAGACCCAGTACTTC. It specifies CASSQRYDTSGRNQETQYF.

The CDR3 DNA reads TGTGCCAGCAGTACTTACAGGGAAACGAACACCGGGGAGCTGTTTTTT. This sequence encodes CASSTYRETNTGELFF. This sequence joins TRBV6-2 or TRBV6-3 and TRBJ2-2; D may be TRBD1 (6 bases). Germline loops: CDR1 MNHEY, CDR2 SVGEGT. The CDR3 contains 16 residues. Trimming cost V 5 bases and J 0 bases, with 13 bases left between them.